The sequence of this TCR beta chain was determined in a study of cytomegalovirus exposure and HLA in healthy donors. Across the study: From donors who were HLA-typed, an early data release held around 80 million unique TCRs. General study findings and limits: Roughly 170 TCR beta chains were listed as cytomegalovirus-associated. Excluded were some V segments that proved indistinguishable, including TRBV6-2 and TRBV6-3.

With regard to this clone: As yet, its antigen is unknown.

The PCR had 60 Vbeta and 13 Jbeta primers. The method was immunoSEQ multiplex PCR; TCRdb's version includes in-frame clones alone and lacks a portion of them. The data hold 55,000 or so clones, with approximately 70% observed a single time. The CDR3 is 15 residues long. The V gene's germline CDR1 is SGHVS and CDR2 FQNEAQ. V lost 3 bases, J lost 6 bases, and 15 bases lay in between. This chain connects TRBV7-8 to TRBJ1-5; the D is unclear. The sequencing sample was made of PBMCs. The receptor was isolated from a man younger than 35 in good health and CMV-seronegative. The CDR3 loop reads CASSFLAGSPQPQHF. Written as DNA, the CDR3 is TGTGCCAGCAGCTTCCTGGCGGGGTCCCCTCAGCCCCAGCATTTT.